The clone carrying this T cell receptor beta chain was counted at least ten times. For repertoire sequencing, the TCR beta CDR3 regions were amplified from RNA transcripts. The workflow started with a first-round RT-PCR run with HTBI primers and then moved on to a second-round multiplex PCR. TCRdb fed the multiplex PCR reads into MiXCR, producing one record per CDR3 protein. The sample consists of roughly 400,000 distinct CDR3 sequences, about a sixth of them appearing once. These data come from a study of Graves' ophthalmopathy and Graves' hyperthyroidism. Germline CDR1 and CDR2: ENHRY and SYGVKD. CDR3 length equals 13 residues. The junction had 7 bases not matched to a gene; V was cut back by 10 bases and J by 2 bases.

The receptor comes from an adult woman with stable Graves' hyperthyroidism. This sequence joins TRBV10-3 and TRBJ1-1; 7 bases line up with TRBD1. What was sequenced was peripheral blood. The CDR3 coding sequence is TGTGCCACCACGACAGGGTACAACACTGAAGCTTTCTTT. Encoded protein: CATTTGYNTEAFF.